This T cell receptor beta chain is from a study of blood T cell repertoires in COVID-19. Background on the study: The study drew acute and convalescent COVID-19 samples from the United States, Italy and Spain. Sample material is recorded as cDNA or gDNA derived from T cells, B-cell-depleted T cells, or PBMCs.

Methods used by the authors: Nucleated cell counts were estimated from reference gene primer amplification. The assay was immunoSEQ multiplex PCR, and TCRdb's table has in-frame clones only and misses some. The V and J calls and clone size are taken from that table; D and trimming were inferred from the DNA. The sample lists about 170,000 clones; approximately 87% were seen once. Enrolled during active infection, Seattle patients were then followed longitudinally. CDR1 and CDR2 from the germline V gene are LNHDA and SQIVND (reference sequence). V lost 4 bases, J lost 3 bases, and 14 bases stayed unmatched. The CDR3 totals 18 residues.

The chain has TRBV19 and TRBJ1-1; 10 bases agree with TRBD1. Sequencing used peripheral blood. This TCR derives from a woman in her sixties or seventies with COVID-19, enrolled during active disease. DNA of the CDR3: TGTGCCAGTAGTACTGGGCGGCGGGACAGGGGCCGCTACACTGAAGCTTTCTTT. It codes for CASSTGRRDRGRYTEAFF. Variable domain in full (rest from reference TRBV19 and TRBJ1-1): DGGITQSPKYLFRKEGQNVTLSCEQNLNHDAMYWYRQDPGQGLRLIYYSQIVNDFQKGDIAEGYSVSREKKESFPLTVTSAQKNPTAFYLCASSTGRRDRGRYTEAFFGQGTRLTVV.